The 26 T cell receptor beta chains presented below share a single source sample, sequenced in a study of T cell changes during pregnancy in multiple sclerosis. Sequencing used immunoSEQ multiplex PCR; TCRdb keeps in-frame clones, though not all of them. The sample holds about 25,000 clones, approximately 86% seen once. Source: CD8+ T cells from peripheral blood mononuclear cells, taken in the first trimester of pregnancy. The source is a female donor in good health, enrolled as a control in a pregnancy study.

In nucleotides, the CDR3 is TGTGCCAGCAGCTTAGATTCTCCTTGGAGCCCCCAGCATTTT. Its protein product is CASSLDSPWSPQHF. This chain links TRBV11-2 with TRBJ1-5; D gene ambiguous. The CDR3 loop spans 14 amino acids. The V end was cut by 0 bases, the J end by 10 bases, with 13 bases between. CDR1 is SGHAT and CDR2 is FQNNGV in the germline V gene.

This rearrangement joins TRBV7-8 to TRBJ2-4; a possible D gene is TRBD2 (5 bases). V lost 0 bases, J lost 0 bases, and 12 bases lay in between. The CDR3 length is 17 residues. The germline V gene encodes CDR1 SGHVS and CDR2 FQNEAQ. In DNA form, the CDR3 reads TGTGCCAGCAGCTTAGCAGGCGGGCCTATAGCCAAAAACATTCAGTACTTC. As protein: CASSLAGGPIAKNIQYF.

The chain uses TRBV4-3 and TRBJ2-3; D remains unclear. Germline CDR1 and CDR2: LGHNA and YSLEER. Trimming left V 3 bases short and J 6 bases short, with 19 bases between. CDR3 length: 16 residues. The CDR3 loop is CASSHKIAEIADTQYF. For the CDR3, the DNA is TGCGCCAGCAGCCACAAGATAGCCGAAATCGCGGATACGCAGTATTTT.

The V gene is TRBV10-3, the J gene TRBJ2-5, with D tentatively TRBD1 (6 bases). Germline assignment: CDR1 ENHRY and CDR2 SYGVKD. This CDR3 has 16 residues. With 5 bases removed from V and 5 bases from J, the gap between germline ends came to 21 bases. CDR3 DNA sequence: TGTGCCATCAGTTCTAACAGGGACCAAGGTCGGGAGACCCAGTACTTC. Translated: CAISSNRDQGRETQYF.

The V gene is TRBV9, the J gene TRBJ2-1, with TRBD2 matching over 10 bases. This CDR3 comprises 15 residues. The J segment lost 8 bases and the V segment lost 0 bases, leaving 5 bases of the junction unmatched. Germline loops: CDR1 SGDLS, CDR2 YYNGEE. The CDR3: CASSVVGTSADEQFF. The CDR3 DNA reads TGTGCCAGCAGCGTAGTAGGGACTAGCGCCGATGAGCAGTTCTTC.

The chain carries TRBV28 and TRBJ2-7; tentative D call: TRBD2 (6 bases). The CDR3 is made up of 13 amino acids. Germline V gene sequence: CDR1 MDHEN, CDR2 SYDVKM. Trimming pared 4 bases from V and 5 bases from J, leaving 12 bases between. Written as DNA, the CDR3 is TGTGCCAGCAGTTCGGGCAGGGAGGACGAGCAGTACTTC. Its protein is CASSSGREDEQYF.

The CDR3 DNA reads as TGTGCCAGCAGCCTCCCGGGGGAAGCTTTCTTT. Translated, it gives CASSLPGEAFF. This sequence joins TRBV7-9 and TRBJ1-1; D remains ambiguous. Per germline, CDR1 SEHNR and CDR2 FQNEAQ (reference sequence). CDR3 size: 11 residues. V lost 5 bases, J lost 8 bases, and 9 bases lay in between. The whole variable domain, filled in from reference TRBV7-9 and TRBJ1-1, reads DTGVSQNPRHKITKRGQNVTFRCDPISEHNRLYWYRQTLGQGPEFLTYFQNEAQLEKSRLLSDRFSAERPKGSFSTLEIQRTEQGDSAMYLCASSLPGEAFFGQGTRLTVV.

This clone was found a few times. The chain joins TRBV6-5 to TRBJ1-2; D is ambiguous. The germline CDR1 and CDR2 sequences are MNHEY and SVGAGI. Trimming stripped 1 base from V and 7 bases from J, with 10 bases between. The CDR3 has 13 residues. The CDR3 spells CASSYFMGSGYTF. As DNA, the CDR3 is TGTGCCAGCAGTTACTTTATGGGGAGTGGCTACACCTTC.

The chain joins TRBV2 to TRBJ2-1; D gene ambiguous. The CDR3 sequence is 16 residues long. Germline values: CDR1 SNHLY, CDR2 FYNNEI. Trimming pared 7 bases from V and 0 bases from J, leaving 16 bases between. The CDR3 DNA follows: TGTGCCAGCATTTTGACTTATACAAGCTCCTACAATGAGCAGTTCTTC. It encodes CASILTYTSSYNEQFF.

The V gene is TRBV5-5, the J gene TRBJ1-5; D gene ambiguous. In germline, CDR1 is SGHKS, CDR2 YYEKEE (reference sequence). This CDR3 contains 14 residues. V lost 5 bases, J lost 5 bases, and 14 bases lay in between. This CDR3 is CASSPTLLDQPQHF. CDR3 DNA: TGTGCCAGCAGTCCCACCCTGTTAGATCAGCCCCAGCATTTT.

The V gene is TRBV5-6, the J gene TRBJ2-7; D remains ambiguous. The CDR3 is made up of 13 amino acids. V shed 2 bases and J shed 6 bases, with 12 bases lying between them. Germline CDR1 is SGHDT and CDR2 is YYEEEE. The CDR3 coding sequence is TGTGCCAGCAGCTTAATTTTGGCAGGCGAGCAGTACTTC. The encoded protein is CASSLILAGEQYF.

This clone was detected only a few times. The rearrangement links TRBV2 to TRBJ2-2, with 9 bases fitting TRBD2. This CDR3 is 15 amino acids long. Germline V CDR1 and CDR2: SNHLY, FYNNEI. With V trimmed by 6 bases and J by 2 bases, 4 bases remained unmatched. CDR3 region: CASSGTSSNTGELFF. The CDR3 DNA reads as TGTGCCAGCAGCGGGACTAGCTCTAACACCGGGGAGCTGTTTTTT.

This chain joins TRBV7-2 and TRBJ2-1; perhaps TRBD1 as D (5 bases). The germline V and J ends were trimmed by 0 bases and 3 bases, with 6 bases remaining between them. The CDR3 has 14 residues. Looked up from germline, CDR1 is SGHTA and CDR2 is FQGNSA. CDR3 coding DNA: TGTGCCAGCAGCTTAGCGGGGCGCTACAATGAGCAGTTCTTC. Translation: CASSLAGRYNEQFF. The full variable domain, completed using reference TRBV7-2 and TRBJ2-1, is GAGVSQSPSNKVTEKGKDVELRCDPISGHTALYWYRQSLGQGLEFLIYFQGNSAPDKSGLPSDRFSAERTGGSVSTLTIQRTQQEDSAVYLCASSLAGRYNEQFFGPGTRLTVL.

This clone has only one observation. V usage is TRBV7-2 and J usage is TRBJ2-7; possible D gene TRBD1, 6 bases. The CDR3 covers 15 residues. Per the germline V gene, CDR1 is SGHTA and CDR2 is FQGNSA. V was clipped by 3 bases and J by 4 bases, with 16 bases between them. The CDR3 reads CASSFFLAGEYEQYF. The CDR3, as DNA: TGTGCCAGCAGCTTTTTCCTGGCAGGGGAGTACGAGCAGTACTTC.

The V gene is TRBV7-9, the J gene TRBJ2-7; tentatively, D is TRBD2 (6 bases). The CDR3 is made up of 12 amino acids. Trimming removed 8 bases from V and 2 bases from J, with 10 bases in between. Germline loops: CDR1 SEHNR, CDR2 FQNEAQ (reference sequence). The CDR3 DNA reads TGTGCCAGCCTCGGGGGAACCTACGAGCAGTACTTC. Translated, it gives CASLGGTYEQYF.

This clone was counted between two and nine times. The CDR3 here is CAWGTGGTEAFF. CDR3 nucleotide sequence: TGTGCCTGGGGGACTGGGGGCACTGAAGCTTTCTTT. The chain employs TRBV30 and TRBJ1-1, with D maybe TRBD1 (5 bases). Trimming shortened V by 5 bases and J by 4 bases, and 11 bases separated the two germline ends. Germline values: CDR1 GTSNPN, CDR2 SVGIG (reference sequence). The CDR3 is made up of 12 amino acids.

The J gene is TRBJ1-5, the V gene TRBV28, with 9 bases fitting TRBD1. Germline CDR1 MDHEN, CDR2 SYDVKM. There are 12 residues in the CDR3. V lost 11 bases, J lost 5 bases, and 4 bases stayed unmatched. CDR3 sequence (DNA): TGTGCCCCTGGACAGGGGTATCAGCCCCAGCATTTT. Its protein product is CAPGQGYQPQHF.

This chain links TRBV19 with TRBJ1-3; 10 bases match TRBD1. CDR1 is LNHDA, CDR2 SQIVND, per germline (reference sequence). V lost 3 bases, J lost 2 bases, and 13 bases stayed unmatched. The CDR3 has 19 residues. The CDR3 protein is CASSMEGQGPPYAGNTIYF. The CDR3 DNA is TGTGCCAGTAGTATGGAGGGACAGGGGCCCCCTTATGCTGGAAACACCATATATTTT.

This chain connects TRBV28 to TRBJ2-1; 7 nucleotides align to TRBD2. The length of the CDR3 is 14 residues. Trimming took 2 bases from V and 7 from J; bases not matched to a gene: 5. Germline V lookup: CDR1 MDHEN, CDR2 SYDVKM. DNA for the CDR3: TGTGCCAGCAGTTTAATGGGGAGGGGAAATGAGCAGTTCTTC. Amino acids: CASSLMGRGNEQFF.

The V call is TRBV4-1, the J call TRBJ2-7; 8 nucleotides line up with TRBD1. V shed 4 bases and J 2 bases; nucleotides not matched to a gene: 16. CDR1 is MGHRA, CDR2 YSYEKL, per germline. The CDR3 loop spans 18 amino acids. The CDR3 loop reads CASSPYLTPDREAYEQYF. CDR3 DNA sequence: TGCGCCAGCAGCCCCTACCTCACCCCGGACAGGGAGGCCTACGAGCAGTACTTC.

The chain links TRBV15 to TRBJ2-2; TRBD1 aligns across 8 bases. The V gene end was trimmed by 6 bases and the J gene end by 4 bases; junction bases not matched to a gene: 4. Germline V gives CDR1 LNHNV, CDR2 YYDKDF (reference sequence). CDR3 length: 14 amino acids. CDR3 sequence (DNA): TGTGCCACCAGTGAAACAGGGGGCACCGGGGAGCTGTTTTTT. Translation gives CATSETGGTGELFF.

The rearrangement uses TRBV4-1 and TRBJ1-2; 9 bases agree with TRBD1. Germline V gene lookup returns CDR1 MGHRA and CDR2 YSYEKL. This CDR3 is 15 amino acids long. V lost 3 bases, J lost 6 bases, and 8 bases stayed unmatched. CDR3 DNA: TGCGCCAGCAGCCACCCGGGACAGGGATTGGATGGCTACACCTTC. Its translation is CASSHPGQGLDGYTF.

This chain connects TRBV29-1 to TRBJ2-3; TRBD2 aligns across 14 bases. Trimming at V came to 4 bases and at J to 4 bases, leaving 4 bases not matched to a gene. This CDR3 has 15 amino acids. Germline CDR1 SQVTM, CDR2 ANQGSEA. The CDR3 loop reads CSVVGTSGGPDTQYF. The CDR3 DNA reads TGCAGCGTTGTTGGGACTAGCGGGGGCCCAGATACGCAGTATTTT.

The J gene is TRBJ1-2, the V gene TRBV28; D is unclear. CDR1 is MDHEN and CDR2 is SYDVKM in the germline V gene. There are 11 residues in the CDR3. Trimming removed 8 bases from V and 3 bases from J, with 7 bases in between. The CDR3 DNA reads as TGTGCCAGCTCTCGGGACTATGGCTACACCTTC. Its protein is CASSRDYGYTF.

The chain links TRBV16 to TRBJ1-2, with TRBD1 matching over 8 bases. The germline V gene encodes CDR1 KGHSY and CDR2 FQNENV. V dropped 0 bases and J dropped 4; count of bases not matched to a gene: 10. The CDR3 consists of 17 residues. The CDR3 spells CASSQSTQGTGLYGYTF. In nucleotides, the CDR3 is TGTGCCAGCAGCCAATCGACTCAAGGGACAGGACTCTATGGCTACACCTTC.

The CDR3 is CASSFLQGRLACNEQFF. CDR3 coding DNA: TGTGCCAGCAGCTTTTTACAGGGTAGGTTAGCATGCAATGAGCAGTTCTTC. The chain has TRBV21-1 and TRBJ2-1; the table names TRBD1, a call not compared with the DNA. TRBV21-1 counts as a pseudogene. The CDR3 is made up of 17 amino acids.